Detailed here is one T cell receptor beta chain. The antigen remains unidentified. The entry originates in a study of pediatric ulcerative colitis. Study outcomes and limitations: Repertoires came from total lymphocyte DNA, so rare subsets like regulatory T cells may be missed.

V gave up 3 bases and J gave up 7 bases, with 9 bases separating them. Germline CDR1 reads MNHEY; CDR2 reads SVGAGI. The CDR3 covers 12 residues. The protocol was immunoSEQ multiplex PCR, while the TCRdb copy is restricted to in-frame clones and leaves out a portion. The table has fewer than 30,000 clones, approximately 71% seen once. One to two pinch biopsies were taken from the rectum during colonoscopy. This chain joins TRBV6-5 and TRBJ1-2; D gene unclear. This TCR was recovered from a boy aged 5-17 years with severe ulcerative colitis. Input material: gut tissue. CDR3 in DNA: TGTGCCAGCAGTTATGGGTCAGTTGGCTACACCTTC. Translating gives CASSYGSVGYTF.